This is a list of T cell receptor beta chains from one sample in a study of blood T cell repertoires in COVID-19. Repertoires were generated with immunoSEQ multiplex PCR, while TCRdb's copy carries only in-frame clones and drops some. This repertoire shows 350,000 to 450,000 clones, 85% to 90% found once; its top ten account for 2.5% to 3.5%. Sequenced material: peripheral blood. The receptor set was obtained from a human donor in a cohort sampled during active COVID-19. CDR3s include the opening cysteine and the closing phenylalanine or tryptophan. Each record gives: clone size, V gene, J gene, D gene, CDR3 DNA, CDR3 protein. A D gene is named only where the DNA matches it firmly. Some rows mark clone size as missing; the rest say once, few, many or name a class of expanded clone.

NA	TRBV18	TRBJ1-2	NA	TGTGCCAGCTCACCACCGGTCCAGTCTAACTATGGCTACACCTTC	CASSPPVQSNYGYTF
NA	TRBV2	TRBJ1-1	TRBD1	TGTGCCAGCAGTGGACAGGGATGGGTGGGCACTGAAGCTTTCTTT	CASSGQGWVGTEAFF
few	TRBV28	TRBJ2-7	TRBD1	TGTGCCAGCAGTTCTCCGGGACAGCGCTCCTACGAGCAGTACTTC	CASSSPGQRSYEQYF
NA	TRBV2	TRBJ2-1	NA	TGTGCCAGCAGTTTAGCGACGATGGGCAATGAGCAGTTCTTC	CASSLATMGNEQFF
NA	TRBV19	TRBJ2-2	TRBD2	TGTGCCAGTAGTTGGACTAGCGGGAGTCCCGGGGAGCTGTTTTTT	CASSWTSGSPGELFF
NA	TRBV30	TRBJ1-5	NA	TGTGCCTGGAGTGTTACAGGAGTTAGCAATCAGCCCCAGCATTTT	CAWSVTGVSNQPQHF
NA	TRBV10-2	TRBJ1-5	NA	TGCGCCAGCAGAGATGACAGGAGCAATCAGCCCCAGCATTTT	CASRDDRSNQPQHF
NA	TRBV28	TRBJ1-5	NA	TGTGCCAGCACCCCTGGGGGGGACTATCAGCCCCAGCATTTT	CASTPGGDYQPQHF
NA	TRBV3-1/TRBV3-2	TRBJ2-5	TRBD2	TGTGCCAGCCACCATAGCCTAAGCGGGGTCATCATTAGGCAGTACTTC	CASHHSLSGVIIRQYF
NA	TRBV20-1	TRBJ2-7	NA	TGCAGTGCTAGAGAAACGCGAGAGCAGTACTTC	CSARETREQYF